A single T cell receptor beta chain is shown here with its context. This entry is derived from a study of blood T cell repertoires in COVID-19. Whole-study context: COVID-19 samples, acute and convalescent, were from the United States, Italy and Spain. T cells, B-cell-depleted T cells, or PBMCs supplied cDNA or gDNA.

The CDR3 length is 15 residues. V shed 4 bases, J shed 2 bases, and the junction held 4 bases outside the gene matches. Germline V gene data show CDR1 as LGHDT and CDR2 as YNNKEL (reference sequence). Original analysis: For nucleated cells, counts were estimated from reference gene primer amplification. Libraries were prepared by immunoSEQ multiplex PCR; TCRdb keeps only in-frame clonotypes and omits some of them. The V and J calls and clone size were taken over from that table, and D and trimming were inferred from the DNA. The profile shows more than 30,000 clones, around 90% of them singletons. The source is a woman aged 35 to 49 with active or convalescent COVID-19. Sequenced: peripheral blood. The chain employs TRBV3-1 (or the pseudogene TRBV3-2) and TRBJ1-2, with 10 bases lining up with TRBD1. The CDR3 nucleotides read TGTGCCAGCAGCCCCCGGACAGGGGGAAACTATGGCTACACCTTC. This translates into CASSPRTGGNYGYTF.